These T cell receptor beta chains were read from a single sample in a study of response to subunit inactivated influenza vaccine. TCRdb reprocessed the RT-PCR reads with MiXCR, giving one entry per CDR3 protein. The sample lists some 300,000 distinct CDR3 sequences, around 22% occurring once. The sample in question was PBMCs from blood, obtained around 22 months after vaccination. The origin of the receptors is a man between 50 and 70 years old who received an inactivated influenza vaccine. Each CDR3 is given with its conserved first and last residue. Fields, in order: clone size, V gene, J gene, CDR3 length, D gene, CDR3 DNA, CDR3 protein. The D gene is left open where the match is weak. Expanded clones are given a class, and other clones once, few, many or no size at all.

NA,TRBV7-9,TRBJ1-2,14,TRBD1,TGTGCCAGCAGCCTCACAGGGGAGGGCTATGGCTACACCTTC,CASSLTGEGYGYTF
NA,TRBV20-1,TRBJ2-7,15,TRBD1,TGCAGTGCTCACAATCCGGGACAGCCTTCCTACGAGCAGTACTTC,CSAHNPGQPSYEQYF
many,TRBV20-1,TRBJ1-3,11,NA,TGCAGTGCTAGAGATGGATGGGCCATATATTTT,CSARDGWAIYF
NA,TRBV6-5,TRBJ2-6,19,NA,TGTGCCAGCAGTTATATATCGTCCTCAACCCAGCCCGGGGCCAACGTCCTGACTTTC,CASSYISSSTQPGANVLTF
few,TRBV9,TRBJ1-1,14,TRBD1,TGTGCCAGCAGCGGGGCCGTGACAGGGATTGAAGCTTTCTTT,CASSGAVTGIEAFF
NA,TRBV5-1,TRBJ2-3,14,NA,TGCGCCAGCAGCCTTGCTAGCCCCCTGGATACGCAGTATTTT,CASSLASPLDTQYF
few,TRBV12-3/TRBV12-4,TRBJ1-6,14,NA,TGTGCCAGCAGTTTACGGGGGGATAAGACACCCCTCCACTTT,CASSLRGDKTPLHF
NA,TRBV27,TRBJ1-3,13,NA,TGTGCCAGCAGTTCCGTACGGGGAAACACCATATATTTT,CASSSVRGNTIYF
NA,TRBV29-1,TRBJ2-3,13,NA,TGCAGCGTTGACGGGGACAACACAGATACGCAGTATTTT,CSVDGDNTDTQYF
NA,TRBV5-1,TRBJ2-6,15,NA,TGCGCCAGCAGCTTGACTGTCTCTGGGGCCAACGTCCTGACTTTC,CASSLTVSGANVLTF
many,TRBV12-3/TRBV12-4,TRBJ1-3,17,NA,TGTGCCAGCAGTTTTGGGAGGGGACGCCGCTCTGGAAACACCATATATTTT,CASSFGRGRRSGNTIYF
NA,TRBV19,TRBJ1-1,14,NA,TGTGCCAGTAGGCGACGAGGGTTGAACACTGAAGCTTTCTTT,CASRRRGLNTEAFF
NA,TRBV14,TRBJ2-7,17,NA,TGTGCCAGCAGCCAACGCAATGCCGGGACATCTACCTACGAGCAGTACTTC,CASSQRNAGTSTYEQYF
NA,TRBV28,TRBJ1-5,15,NA,TGTGCCAGCAGGGTCCTCGACAAGATCAATCAGCCCCAGCATTTT,CASRVLDKINQPQHF
few,TRBV4-3,TRBJ2-7,17,TRBD2,TGCGCCAGCAGCCAGGGGCCTGGGCAGGGAGGGACCTACGAGCAGTACTTC,CASSQGPGQGGTYEQYF
many,TRBV4-2,TRBJ1-1,14,TRBD1,TGTGCCAGCAGCCAGGAGGACAGGGGGACTGAAGCTTTCTTT,CASSQEDRGTEAFF
NA,TRBV6-5,TRBJ2-5,15,NA,TGTGCCAGCAGTTACTCGAATCTGGGAAGAGAGACCCAGTACTTC,CASSYSNLGRETQYF
NA,TRBV7-9,TRBJ2-7,14,NA,TGTGCCAGCAGCCCCCGGGTACCAACCTACGAGCAGTACTTC,CASSPRVPTYEQYF
NA,TRBV20-1,TRBJ2-1,17,NA,TGCAGTGCTAGAGGGCCCTTGGGAGCGGGACACTACAATGAGCAGTTCTTC,CSARGPLGAGHYNEQFF
few,TRBV11-2,TRBJ1-1,16,TRBD1,TGTGCCAGCAGCTCTAACCCGGGGACAGGGAACACTGAAGCTTTCTTT,CASSSNPGTGNTEAFF
NA,TRBV20-1,TRBJ2-5,15,NA,TGCAGTGCTAATCCTGGGCCCCCTGAGGAAGAGACCCAGTACTTC,CSANPGPPEEETQYF
few,TRBV7-2,TRBJ1-5,16,NA,TGTGCCAGCAGCGTAGAGAGGGTATATAGCAATCAGCCCCAGCATTTT,CASSVERVYSNQPQHF
NA,TRBV5-1,TRBJ2-3,16,TRBD2,TGCGCCAGCAGCACTGGCCTAGCGGGGCTCACAGATACGCAGTATTTT,CASSTGLAGLTDTQYF
NA,TRBV7-9,TRBJ2-5,14,NA,TGTGCCAGCAGCTTGGGTCATAAAGGGCCGACCCAGTACTTC,CASSLGHKGPTQYF
few,TRBV7-8,TRBJ1-3,15,NA,TGTGCCACCAGAAGCGACACCTACTCTGGAAACACCATATATTTT,CATRSDTYSGNTIYF
NA,TRBV10-3,TRBJ2-5,15,TRBD2,TGTGCCAAAGGAGGGACTAGCGGGATCGAAGAGACCCAGTACTTC,CAKGGTSGIEETQYF
NA,TRBV4-2,TRBJ2-5,16,TRBD2,TGTGCCAGCAGCCAATCTTTAGCGGGTGGCGGAGAGACCCAGTACTTC,CASSQSLAGGGETQYF
few,TRBV12-3/TRBV12-4,TRBJ2-4,16,TRBD2,TGTGCCAGCAGTCCCAGGACTAGCGGGGGAAGAAACATTCAGTACTTC,CASSPRTSGGRNIQYF
NA,TRBV27,TRBJ2-1,13,NA,TGTGCCAGCAGCGTTGCGGGGAGCAATGAGCAGTTCTTC,CASSVAGSNEQFF
NA,TRBV30,TRBJ1-2,17,TRBD1,TGTGCCTGGAGTCCTACCGGGACAGGGGCCTCGTACTATGGCTACACCTTC,CAWSPTGTGASYYGYTF
few,TRBV5-5,TRBJ2-1,16,TRBD2,TGTGCCAGCAGCTTGATCGCGGGGGGGCTTTACAATGAGCAGTTCTTC,CASSLIAGGLYNEQFF